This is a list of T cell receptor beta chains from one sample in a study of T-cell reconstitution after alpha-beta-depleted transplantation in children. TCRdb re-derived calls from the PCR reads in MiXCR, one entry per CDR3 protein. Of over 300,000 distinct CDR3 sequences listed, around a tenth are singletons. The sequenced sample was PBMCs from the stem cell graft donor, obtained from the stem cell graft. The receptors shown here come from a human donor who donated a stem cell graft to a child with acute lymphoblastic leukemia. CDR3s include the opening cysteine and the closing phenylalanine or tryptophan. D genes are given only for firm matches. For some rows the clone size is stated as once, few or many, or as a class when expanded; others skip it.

TGTGCCAGCAGCTTAGACCCACAGGGGCTGCAAGAGACCCAGTACTTC CASSLDPQGLQETQYF TRBV7-9 many TRBD1 TRBJ2-5
TGCAGTGCTAGAGGAACAGGCGGGTACGAGACCCAGTACTTC CSARGTGGYETQYF TRBV20-1 few - TRBJ2-5
TGTGCCAGCATGCCGGCGTGGCCGGGAGGGGGCAATGAGCAGTTCTTC CASMPAWPGGGNEQFF TRBV28 - TRBD2 TRBJ2-1
TGTGCCAGCAGCTTAGTCGGTCCTACAGGGAACACTGAAGCTTTCTTT CASSLVGPTGNTEAFF TRBV5-8 few - TRBJ1-1
TGTGCCAGCAGCCCCTCCCAGGGCATCAACACCGGGGAGCTGTTTTTT CASSPSQGINTGELFF TRBV27 few - TRBJ2-2
TGTGCCAGCAGCTTATATAGAGCACCTAGCACAGATACGCAGTATTTT CASSLYRAPSTDTQYF TRBV7-2 - - TRBJ2-3
TGTGCCACCAGCAGAGATTGGGACAATGAGCAGTTCTTC CATSRDWDNEQFF TRBV15 few - TRBJ2-1
TGTGCCAGCAGTTTAAGGCAGGGATACACTGAAGCTTTCTTT CASSLRQGYTEAFF TRBV27 few - TRBJ1-1
TGTGCCTGGAGTGGCGGGGGTCGGAGGAGCGAGCAGTACTTC CAWSGGGRRSEQYF TRBV30 few TRBD2 TRBJ2-7
TGTGCCAGCAGCTTGGACGGTACCTACAATGAGCAGTTCTTC CASSLDGTYNEQFF TRBV5-8 many - TRBJ2-1
TGTGCCAGCAGCTCGTTAGCGGGAGCCCCAGATACGCAGTATTTT CASSSLAGAPDTQYF TRBV7-2 many TRBD2 TRBJ2-3
TGTGCCAGCAGTTTTGGACTCCGGGACAGGGTAAGAGAGCAGTACTTC CASSFGLRDRVREQYF TRBV12-3/TRBV12-4 many TRBD1 TRBJ2-7
TGTGCCAGCAGTCGGGACGGACGACGGTTCGAGCAGTACTTC CASSRDGRRFEQYF TRBV12-3/TRBV12-4 few - TRBJ2-7
TGTGCCAGCAGTTTATCAGTCCGGGGCAATGAAGCTTTCTTT CASSLSVRGNEAFF TRBV27 - - TRBJ1-1
TGTGCCAGCAGCTTAGCTGCGGCCCAGTACTTC CASSLAAAQYF TRBV7-8 - - TRBJ2-5
TGCAGTGCTAGAGAGGGAGAGTCTGGGGCCAACGTCCTGACTTTC CSAREGESGANVLTF TRBV20-1 many - TRBJ2-6
TGCGCCAGCAGCCAAGGGCCAGGGACAGGCACAGATACGCAGTATTTT CASSQGPGTGTDTQYF TRBV4-3 many TRBD1 TRBJ2-3
TGTGCCACCAGCAGAGCCCCCGGGGGGTCGGGTCAGCCCCAGCATTTT CATSRAPGGSGQPQHF TRBV15 few - TRBJ1-5
TGTGCCAGCAGCTTACATTCGGGACAGAGAACAGATACGCAGTATTTT CASSLHSGQRTDTQYF TRBV7-6 - TRBD1 TRBJ2-3
TGCGCCAGCAGCTTGGTTGAGACAATAAAAGGTGAAGCTTTCTTT CASSLVETIKGEAFF TRBV5-1 few - TRBJ1-1
TGCAGCGTCCCCAAAACCGGTGGACGGACTTACGAGCAGTACTTC CSVPKTGGRTYEQYF TRBV29-1 few - TRBJ2-7
TGCAGTGCTAGAGGTAGCGGGCGCAATCAGCCCCAGCATTTT CSARGSGRNQPQHF TRBV20-1 - - TRBJ1-5
TGTGCCAGCAGCATTAAGCCCCAGGACAGGGGCTATGGCTACACCTTC CASSIKPQDRGYGYTF TRBV9 many TRBD1 TRBJ1-2
TGTGCCAGCAGCCAAGAGGCGGGAGGGCCCTATGAGCAGTTCTTC CASSQEAGGPYEQFF TRBV4-2 few TRBD2 TRBJ2-1
TGTGCCAGCAGCTCCTCGGGACAGGGGTTCAATGAGCAGTTCTTC CASSSSGQGFNEQFF TRBV7-9 many TRBD1 TRBJ2-1
TGCAGCGCCGGGGCAGGGAGGAACGAGCAGTACTTC CSAGAGRNEQYF TRBV29-1 - - TRBJ2-7
TGTGCCAGCAGTGATGCGGTGGGAGCACGCCCAGATACGCAGTATTTT CASSDAVGARPDTQYF TRBV6-1 - - TRBJ2-3
TGTGCCAGCAGCTTAGCGTTTTTGAACACTGAAGCTTTCTTT CASSLAFLNTEAFF TRBV7-2 few - TRBJ1-1
TGTGCCAGCAGCCCCGGGATGTTTCTGGGGGATCTGGAGACCCAGTACTTC CASSPGMFLGDLETQYF TRBV11-2 - - TRBJ2-5
TGTGCCACCAGTGATTCCGGACAGGGTTTAGGAGAGACCCAGTACTTC CATSDSGQGLGETQYF TRBV24-1 few TRBD1 TRBJ2-5
TGTGCCAGCAGTCGGGAGGGGGAGCAGTTCTTC CASSREGEQFF TRBV6-2/TRBV6-3 many TRBD2 TRBJ2-1
TGTGCCAGCAGCTCGTATGGCCAGGAACGAGATACGCAGTATTTT CASSSYGQERDTQYF TRBV11-2 few - TRBJ2-3
TGTGCCAGCAACCTTATAGGGACTAGCGGGAGAGAGACCCAGTACTTC CASNLIGTSGRETQYF TRBV7-9 - TRBD2 TRBJ2-5
TGCTGTGCTAGAGATCATCCCCGGACAGGGGATCTTGCTAACTATGGCTACACCTTC CCARDHPRTGDLANYGYTF TRBV20-1 - TRBD1 TRBJ1-2
TGTGCCAGCAGTTCGGGACTAGTTAATGAGCAGTTCTTC CASSSGLVNEQFF TRBV12-3/TRBV12-4 - TRBD2 TRBJ2-1
TGCGCCAGCAGCCAAGATCCTCCCTACGAGCAGTACTTC CASSQDPPYEQYF TRBV4-3 many - TRBJ2-7
TGCGCCAGCAGTCCCGGGCAGGCCAGAGAGACCCAGTACTTC CASSPGQARETQYF TRBV5-1 - - TRBJ2-5
TGTGCCAGCAGCTCATCGAAAATTTATGTGCAAGGGCGACCTATATCCCCTGGAAACACCATATATTTT CASSSSKIYVQGRPISPGNTIYF TRBV26 - - TRBJ1-3
TGCAGCGTTGTGGGGGGCGCGGATGGCTACACCTTC CSVVGGADGYTF TRBV29-1 many - TRBJ1-2
TGTGCCAGCAGCCCTGGGACCGTGCTTGGCGGCACAGATACGCAGTATTTT CASSPGTVLGGTDTQYF TRBV11-2 few - TRBJ2-3
TGTGCCAGCAGCGTCCGCAGCTCCTACAATGAGCAGTTCTTC CASSVRSSYNEQFF TRBV9 many - TRBJ2-1
TGCGCCAGCAGCTTGGGCAGTAACAGCAATCAGCCCCAGCATTTT CASSLGSNSNQPQHF TRBV5-1 many - TRBJ1-5
TGTGCCAGCAGCTTAGGCCTTTCGGATAGCTCTGGGGCCAACGTCCTGACTTTC CASSLGLSDSSGANVLTF TRBV13 few - TRBJ2-6
TGTGCCAGCAGCTTGGCGACAGGGGTTAACTATGGCTACACCTTC CASSLATGVNYGYTF TRBV5-5 many TRBD1 TRBJ1-2